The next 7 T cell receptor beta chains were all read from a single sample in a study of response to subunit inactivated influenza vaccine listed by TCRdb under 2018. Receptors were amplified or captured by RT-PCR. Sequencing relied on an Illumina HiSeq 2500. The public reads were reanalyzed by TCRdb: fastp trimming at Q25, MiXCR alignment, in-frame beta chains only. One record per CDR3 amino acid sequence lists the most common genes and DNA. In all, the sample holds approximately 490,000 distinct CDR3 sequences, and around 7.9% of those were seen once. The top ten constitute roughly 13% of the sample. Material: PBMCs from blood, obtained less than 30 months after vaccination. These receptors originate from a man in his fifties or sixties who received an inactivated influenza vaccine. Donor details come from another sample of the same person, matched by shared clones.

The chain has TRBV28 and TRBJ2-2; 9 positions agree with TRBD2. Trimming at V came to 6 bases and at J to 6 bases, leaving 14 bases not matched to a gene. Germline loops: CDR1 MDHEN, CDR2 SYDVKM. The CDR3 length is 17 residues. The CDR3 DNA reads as TGTGCCAGCAGCTATAATTTAGCGGGAGCTAACCCCGGGGAGCTGTTTTTT. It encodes CASSYNLAGANPGELFF.

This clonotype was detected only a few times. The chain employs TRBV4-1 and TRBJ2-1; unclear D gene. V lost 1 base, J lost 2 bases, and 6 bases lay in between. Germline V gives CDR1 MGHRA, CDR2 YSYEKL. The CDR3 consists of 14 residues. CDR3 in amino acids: CASSQGETYNEQFF. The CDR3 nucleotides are TGCGCCAGCAGCCAAGGGGAAACCTACAATGAGCAGTTCTTC.

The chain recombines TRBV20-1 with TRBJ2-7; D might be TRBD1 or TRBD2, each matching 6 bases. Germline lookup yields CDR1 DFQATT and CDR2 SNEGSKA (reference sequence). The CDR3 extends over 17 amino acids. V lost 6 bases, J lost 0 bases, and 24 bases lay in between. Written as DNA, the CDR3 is TGCAGTGCGAGACCCCTCGGGGGCGCGGTCGGCTCCTACGAGCAGTACTTC. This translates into CSARPLGGAVGSYEQYF.

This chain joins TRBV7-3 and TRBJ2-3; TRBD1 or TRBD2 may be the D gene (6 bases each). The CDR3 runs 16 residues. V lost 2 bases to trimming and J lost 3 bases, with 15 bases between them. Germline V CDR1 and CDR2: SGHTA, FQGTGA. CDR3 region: CASSLYGGGMTDTQYF. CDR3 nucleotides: TGTGCCAGCAGCTTATATGGAGGGGGTATGACAGATACGCAGTATTTT.

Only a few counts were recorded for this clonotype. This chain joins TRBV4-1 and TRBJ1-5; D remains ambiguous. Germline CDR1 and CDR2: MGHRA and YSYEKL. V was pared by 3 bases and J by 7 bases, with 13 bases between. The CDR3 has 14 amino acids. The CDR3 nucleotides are TGCGCCAGCAGCCACCTGGGGTCGGGCCAGCCCCAGCATTTT. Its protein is CASSHLGSGQPQHF.

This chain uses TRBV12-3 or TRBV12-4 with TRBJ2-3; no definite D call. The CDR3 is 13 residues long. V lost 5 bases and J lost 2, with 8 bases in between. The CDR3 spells CASSEPITDTQYF. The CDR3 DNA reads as TGTGCCAGCAGTGAACCCATCACAGATACGCAGTATTTT.

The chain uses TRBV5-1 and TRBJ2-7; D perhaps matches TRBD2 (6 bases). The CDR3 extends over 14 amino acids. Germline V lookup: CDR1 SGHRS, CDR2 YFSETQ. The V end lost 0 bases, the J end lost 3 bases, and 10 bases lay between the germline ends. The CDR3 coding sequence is TGCGCCAGCAGCTTGGAGGGACTCTTCTACGAGCAGTACTTC. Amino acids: CASSLEGLFYEQYF.